The entry below gives a single T cell receptor beta chain sequence along with its context. Antigen unknown. The sample originates from a study of shared clonotypes between healthy human individuals. Study-level points and caveats: The four-donor shared clonotypes exceeded non-shared clonotypes in generation probability, with non-shared ones scoring lower. Across subsets, estimated richness was generally greater for naive than for memory populations.

Per the germline V gene, CDR1 is SEHNR and CDR2 is FQNEAQ (reference sequence). The CDR3 is 17 residues long. The V end lost 1 base, the J end lost 0 bases, and 10 bases lay between the germline ends. Genomic DNA of every subset was divided equally among multiple immunoSEQ plates. Assay used: immunoSEQ multiplex PCR; TCRdb lists only in-frame clones, some missing. The sample yields about 100,000 clones, about 70% seen once. The receptor comes from a woman aged 25 to 39 in good health. This chain joins TRBV7-9 and TRBJ2-6, with a weak D call TRBD2 (5 bases). Sequenced sample: memory CD8+ T cells sorted from blood. As for subset: CD45RO+ cells pooled with CCR7-negative TemRA cells. CDR3 DNA: TGTGCCAGCAGCTTAGGATGGGGAGCCTCTGGGGCCAACGTCCTGACTTTC. Encoded protein: CASSLGWGASGANVLTF.